The 18 T cell receptor beta chains below were found in one sample sequenced in a study of cytotoxic CD8 clonotypes in ibrutinib-treated CLL. Repertoires were generated with immunoSEQ multiplex PCR, while TCRdb's copy carries only in-frame clones and drops some. Of approximately 170,000 clones in the sample, nearly 90% are singletons; the top ten hold over 2.5%. Sequencing was performed on PBMCs, taken at disease progression, from a patient treated with ibrutinib. The source of these receptors is a human donor with chronic lymphocytic leukemia.

The chain couples TRBV19 to TRBJ2-2, with TRBD2 matching over 9 bases. Germline V gene data show CDR1 as LNHDA and CDR2 as SQIVND (reference sequence). Trimming took 4 bases from V and 6 from J; bases not matched to a gene: 3. The CDR3 is 14 amino acids. CDR3 DNA sequence: TGTGCCAGTAGTACCGAGCGGGAGGCCGGGGAGCTGTTTTTT. It translates to CASSTEREAGELFF.

The gene calls are TRBV27 and TRBJ1-1, with 8 bases that match TRBD1. The germline CDR1 and CDR2 sequences are MNHEY and SMNVEV (reference sequence). V lost 5 bases, J lost 0 bases, and 5 bases stayed unmatched. The CDR3 loop spans 15 amino acids. CDR3 sequence: CASSAWTGLNTEAFF. DNA of the CDR3: TGTGCCAGCAGTGCATGGACAGGGCTGAACACTGAAGCTTTCTTT.

The V gene is TRBV15, the J gene TRBJ2-3; 13 bases match TRBD2. Germline V lookup: CDR1 LNHNV, CDR2 YYDKDF (reference sequence). This CDR3 comprises 19 residues. V shed 1 base, J shed 4 bases, and the junction held 11 bases outside the gene matches. The CDR3 nucleotides are TGTGCCACCAGCAGAGTACTAGCGGGAGGGCCTAGAGGGGCAGATACGCAGTATTTT. Its protein product is CATSRVLAGGPRGADTQYF.

The chain links TRBV12-5 to TRBJ2-3; 7 bases are a match to TRBD2. This CDR3 is built from 17 residues. V was clipped by 3 bases and J by 5 bases; unmatched bases: 14. Germline CDR1 reads LGHNT; CDR2 reads FRNRAP. DNA for the CDR3: TGTGCTAGTGGTTTATCTAGCGGATCAGGGTATGGAGATACGCAGTATTTT. Protein product: CASGLSSGSGYGDTQYF.

This chain joins TRBV9 and TRBJ2-3; 14 bases are shared with TRBD2. J was trimmed by 3 bases and V by 2 bases; bases with no gene match: 2. This CDR3 has 16 residues. Germline values: CDR1 SGDLS, CDR2 YYNGEE. In DNA, the CDR3 is TGTGCCAGCAGCGTCGGGACTAGCGGGAGTACAGATACGCAGTATTTT. This translates into CASSVGTSGSTDTQYF. The full variable domain, its missing parts supplied by reference TRBV9 and TRBJ2-3, is DSGVTQTPKHLITATGQRVTLRCSPRSGDLSVYWYQQSLDQGLQFLIQYYNGEERAKGNILERFSAQQFPDLHSELNLSSLELGDSALYFCASSVGTSGSTDTQYFGPGTRLTVL.

The chain has TRBV7-8 and TRBJ1-2, with no clear D. V shed 0 bases and J shed 4 bases, with 9 bases lying between them. This CDR3 has 14 residues. Germline assignment: CDR1 SGHVS and CDR2 FQNEAQ. CDR3 sequence reads: CASSLARSLYGYTF. The CDR3 DNA follows: TGTGCCAGCAGCTTAGCGCGCAGCCTCTATGGCTACACCTTC.

CDR3 amino acids: CASSLFGQQETQYF. The CDR3 DNA reads as TGTGCCAGCAGCTTATTCGGCCAGCAAGAGACCCAGTACTTC. This chain connects TRBV7-2 to TRBJ2-5, with unresolved D. Germline CDR1 is SGHTA and CDR2 is FQGNSA. CDR3 length: 14 residues. The V gene lost 2 bases and the J gene lost 2 bases, with 9 bases spanning the gap.

The CDR3 region has the DNA TGTGCCAGCAGCCCCCATAGCAGGGAAAACACCATATATTTT. This encodes CASSPHSRENTIYF. The rearrangement uses TRBV4-2 and TRBJ1-3, with D perhaps TRBD1 (5 bases). The CDR3 is 14 amino acids. Trimming took 4 bases from V and 6 from J, leaving 13 bases between them. Germline CDR1 and CDR2: LGHNA and YNFKEQ.

This clone was counted a single time. The chain couples TRBV12-5 to TRBJ2-7; the match to TRBD1 covers 7 bases. V dropped 9 bases and J dropped 2; count of bases not matched to a gene: 10. The CDR3 totals 14 residues. Germline loops: CDR1 LGHNT, CDR2 FRNRAP. The CDR3 DNA sequence: TGTGCTAGAGAGACAGGGAATACAACCTACGAGCAGTACTTC. Its translation is CARETGNTTYEQYF.

The chain is built from TRBV4-1 and TRBJ2-7; D remains unclear. Germline V gene data show CDR1 as MGHRA and CDR2 as YSYEKL. The CDR3 has 17 amino acids. Trimming pared 0 bases from V and 0 bases from J, leaving 15 bases between. The CDR3 DNA reads as TGCGCCAGCAGCCAAGATCGGCAGGCAGGTTCCTCCTACGAGCAGTACTTC. Protein sequence: CASSQDRQAGSSYEQYF.

The chain has TRBV5-1 and TRBJ1-5; 10 nucleotides agree with TRBD1. The V and J ends lost 5 bases and 6 bases, in that order; junction bases with no gene match: 8. There are 15 residues in the CDR3. Germline CDR1 reads SGHRS; CDR2 reads YFSETQ. The CDR3 loop reads CASSLVTGGSQPQHF. Here the CDR3 DNA reads TGCGCCAGCAGTTTAGTGACAGGGGGCAGTCAGCCCCAGCATTTT.

This chain uses TRBV27 with TRBJ2-2; 7 bases fit TRBD1. Germline-derived CDR1 and CDR2 are MNHEY and SMNVEV (reference sequence). The CDR3 is made up of 15 amino acids. The V gene end was trimmed by 5 bases and the J gene end by 4 bases; junction bases not matched to a gene: 7. For the CDR3, the DNA is TGTGCCAGCAGTCCATTGACAGGGACCACCGGGGAGCTGTTTTTT. This gives the protein CASSPLTGTTGELFF.

The chain uses TRBV6-4 and TRBJ2-1; the match to TRBD2 covers 8 bases. J gave up 13 bases and V 6 bases, and 11 bases lay outside the gene matches. The CDR3 is 13 residues long. Germline V gene sequence: CDR1 MRHNA, CDR2 SNTAGT. The CDR3 reads CASSYLAGAFQFF. For the CDR3, the DNA is TGTGCCAGCAGCTACCTAGCGGGCGCGTTTCAGTTCTTC.

V gene TRBV5-1 combines with J gene TRBJ1-4; 7 bases are shared with TRBD1. Per the germline V gene, CDR1 is SGHRS and CDR2 is YFSETQ. This CDR3 is built from 15 residues. V lost 3 bases, J lost 2 bases, and 4 bases stayed unmatched. CDR3 in DNA: TGCGCCAGCAGCTGGATGGGACAGACTAATGAAAAACTGTTTTTT. Amino acid sequence: CASSWMGQTNEKLFF.

V and J are TRBV28 and TRBJ1-5; D remains ambiguous. Germline assignment: CDR1 MDHEN and CDR2 SYDVKM. The CDR3 loop spans 15 amino acids. The V end was cut by 9 bases, the J end by 2 bases, with 17 bases between. The CDR3 region has the DNA TGTGCCAGGCCCTTAGAGGGCGCGGGCAATCAGCCCCAGCATTTT. Translating it yields CARPLEGAGNQPQHF.

The chain combines TRBV7-9 with TRBJ2-7, with a weak D call TRBD1 (5 bases). The CDR3 consists of 18 residues. CDR1 and CDR2 from the germline V gene are SEHNR and FQNEAQ (reference sequence). V lost 2 bases to trimming and J lost 2 bases, with 22 bases between them. The CDR3 sequence: CASSLQNPRTSIAYEQYF. In nucleotides, the CDR3 is TGTGCCAGCAGCTTACAAAACCCCAGGACATCGATTGCCTACGAGCAGTACTTC.

CDR3 in amino acids: CASAARRDNYGYTF. CDR3 bases: TGTGCCAGCGCCGCCCGCAGAGATAACTATGGCTACACCTTC. This chain joins TRBV19 and TRBJ1-2, with D unresolved. CDR1 is LNHDA, CDR2 SQIVND, per germline (reference sequence). CDR3 length: 14 amino acids. Between the trimmed V and J ends, which lost 9 bases and 1 base, there was a span of 15 bases.

The V and J genes are TRBV19 and TRBJ1-1; D is undetermined. V lost 3 bases and J 0 bases, leaving 14 bases between the germline ends. The CDR3 sequence is 16 residues long. The germline V gene has CDR1 LNHDA and CDR2 SQIVND (reference sequence). The CDR3 loop reads CASSIRATIMNTEAFF. For the CDR3, the DNA is TGTGCCAGTAGTATTAGGGCTACAATTATGAACACTGAAGCTTTCTTT.